This T cell receptor (beta chain) was captured by sequencing in a study of blood T cell repertoires in COVID-19. Study information: Acute-phase and convalescent COVID-19 samples originated in the United States, Italy and Spain.

Original analysis: Counts of nucleated cells, estimated from reference gene primer amplification, were obtained. Assay: immunoSEQ multiplex PCR; the TCRdb copy retains only in-frame clones and omits some. V, J and clone size reflect that table, while D and trimming were determined from the DNA. The profile shows 110,000 or so clones, over 65% of them singletons. The sequenced sample consisted of peripheral blood. The receptor comes from a middle-aged woman with acute or convalescent COVID-19.

The CDR3, as DNA: TGTGCCAGCAGCCCCGCGATCACGGGGGGTACAAAAAACATTCAGTACTTC. It yields the protein CASSPAITGGTKNIQYF. This chain joins TRBV9 and TRBJ2-4; 7 positions match TRBD2. There are 17 residues in the CDR3. The germline gives CDR1 SGDLS, CDR2 YYNGEE. V lost 4 bases to trimming and J lost 4 bases; unmatched junction nucleotides: 14.